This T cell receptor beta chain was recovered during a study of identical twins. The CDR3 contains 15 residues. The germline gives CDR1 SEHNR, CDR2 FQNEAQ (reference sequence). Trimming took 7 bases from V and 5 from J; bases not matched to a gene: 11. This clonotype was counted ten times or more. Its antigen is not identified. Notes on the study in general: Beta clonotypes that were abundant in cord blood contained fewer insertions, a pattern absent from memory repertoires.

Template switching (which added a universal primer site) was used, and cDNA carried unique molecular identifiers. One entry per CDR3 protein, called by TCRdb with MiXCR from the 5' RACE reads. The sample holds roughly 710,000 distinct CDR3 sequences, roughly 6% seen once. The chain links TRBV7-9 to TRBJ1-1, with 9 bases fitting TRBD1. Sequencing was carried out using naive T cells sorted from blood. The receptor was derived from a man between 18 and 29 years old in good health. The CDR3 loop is CASTFKGGQGTEAFF. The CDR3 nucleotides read TGTGCCAGCACCTTTAAGGGGGGACAGGGAACTGAAGCTTTCTTT.